This TCR beta chain was captured by sequencing in a study of blood T cell repertoires in COVID-19. About the study: Samples of COVID-19 (acute and convalescent) were obtained from the United States, Italy and Spain.

V gave up 7 bases and J gave up 6 bases, with 13 bases separating them. The CDR3 runs to 11 residues. The germline gives CDR1 SQVTM, CDR2 ANQGSEA. The table came from immunoSEQ multiplex PCR; TCRdb's copy has only in-frame clones and leaves some out. In the table there are tens of thousands of clones, 79% of which are singletons. The specimen sequenced was peripheral blood. The chain couples TRBV29-1 to TRBJ2-7, with a weak D call TRBD1 (5 bases). This TCR derives from a man aged 55 to 70 with acute or convalescent COVID-19. CDR3 DNA: TGCAGCGCCCAGGGTTGGTCCGAGCAGTACTTC. Amino acids: CSAQGWSEQYF.